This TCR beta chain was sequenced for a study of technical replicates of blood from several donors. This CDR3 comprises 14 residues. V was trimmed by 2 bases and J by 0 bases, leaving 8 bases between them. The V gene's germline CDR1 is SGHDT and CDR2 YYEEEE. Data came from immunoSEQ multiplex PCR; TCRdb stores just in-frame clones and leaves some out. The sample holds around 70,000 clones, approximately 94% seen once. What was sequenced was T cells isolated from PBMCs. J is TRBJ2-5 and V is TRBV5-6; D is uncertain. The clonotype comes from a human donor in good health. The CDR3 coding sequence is TGTGCCAGCAGCTTCGGGTGGTACCAAGAGACCCAGTACTTC. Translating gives CASSFGWYQETQYF.